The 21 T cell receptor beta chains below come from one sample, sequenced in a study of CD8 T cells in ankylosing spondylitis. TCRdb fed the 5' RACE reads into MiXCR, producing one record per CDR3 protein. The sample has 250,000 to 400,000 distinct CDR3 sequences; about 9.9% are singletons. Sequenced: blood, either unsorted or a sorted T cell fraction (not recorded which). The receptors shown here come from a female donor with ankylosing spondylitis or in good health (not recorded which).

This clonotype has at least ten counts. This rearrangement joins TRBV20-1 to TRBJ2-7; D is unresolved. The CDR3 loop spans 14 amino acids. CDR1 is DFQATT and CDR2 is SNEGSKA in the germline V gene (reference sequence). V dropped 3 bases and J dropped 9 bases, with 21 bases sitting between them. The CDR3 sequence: CSARDPTIVSRQYF. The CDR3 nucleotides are TGCAGTGCTAGGGATCCGACAATAGTCAGTCGGCAGTACTTC.

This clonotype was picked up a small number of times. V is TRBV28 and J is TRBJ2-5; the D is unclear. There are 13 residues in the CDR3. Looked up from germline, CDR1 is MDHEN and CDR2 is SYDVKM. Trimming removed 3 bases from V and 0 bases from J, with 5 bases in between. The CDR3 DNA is TGTGCCAGCAGTTTTTTGTACCAAGAGACCCAGTACTTC. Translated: CASSFLYQETQYF.

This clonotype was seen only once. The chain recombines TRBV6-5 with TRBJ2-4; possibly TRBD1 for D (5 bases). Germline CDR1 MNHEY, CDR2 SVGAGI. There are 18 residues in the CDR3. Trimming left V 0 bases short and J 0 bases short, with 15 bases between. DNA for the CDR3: TGTGCCAGCAGTTACTCAAGTGGGGCGCTAGAAGCCAAAAACATTCAGTACTTC. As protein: CASSYSSGALEAKNIQYF.

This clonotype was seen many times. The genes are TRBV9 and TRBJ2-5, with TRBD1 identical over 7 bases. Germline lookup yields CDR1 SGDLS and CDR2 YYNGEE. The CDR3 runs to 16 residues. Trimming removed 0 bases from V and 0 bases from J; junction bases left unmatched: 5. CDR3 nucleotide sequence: TGTGCCAGCAGCGTAGGAGGGACAGTAAACCAAGAGACCCAGTACTTC. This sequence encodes CASSVGGTVNQETQYF.

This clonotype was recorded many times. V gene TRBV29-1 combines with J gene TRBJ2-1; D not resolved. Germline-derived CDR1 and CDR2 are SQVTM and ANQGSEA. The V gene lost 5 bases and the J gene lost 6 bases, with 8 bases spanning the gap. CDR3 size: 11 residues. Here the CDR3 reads CSVPSGNEQFF. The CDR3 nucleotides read TGCAGCGTTCCGTCGGGCAATGAGCAGTTCTTC.

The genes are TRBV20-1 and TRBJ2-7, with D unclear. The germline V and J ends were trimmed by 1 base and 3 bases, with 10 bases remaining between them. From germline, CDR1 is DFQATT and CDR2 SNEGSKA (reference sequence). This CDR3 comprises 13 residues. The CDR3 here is CSARGVLIYEQYF. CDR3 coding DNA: TGCAGTGCTAGAGGAGTGTTAATCTACGAGCAGTACTTC.

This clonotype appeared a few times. This CDR3 reads CASSSLGRQETQYF. DNA for the CDR3: TGTGCCAGCAGTTCCTTGGGCAGACAAGAGACCCAGTACTTC. The chain joins TRBV27 to TRBJ2-5; D remains unclear. Germline V gives CDR1 MNHEY, CDR2 SMNVEV (reference sequence). V was trimmed by 4 bases and J by 2 bases, leaving 11 bases between them. The CDR3 has 14 amino acids.

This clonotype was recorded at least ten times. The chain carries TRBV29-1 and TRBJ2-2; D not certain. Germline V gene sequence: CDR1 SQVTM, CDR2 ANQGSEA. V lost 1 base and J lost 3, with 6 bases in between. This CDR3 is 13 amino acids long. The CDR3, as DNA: TGCAGCGTTGAAGGGGGTTACACCGGGGAGCTGTTTTTT. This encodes CSVEGGYTGELFF.

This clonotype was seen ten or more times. CDR3 amino acids: CSVGQGAEDKNIQYF. CDR3 in DNA: TGCAGCGTTGGTCAGGGGGCAGAAGACAAAAACATTCAGTACTTC. V is TRBV29-1 and J is TRBJ2-4, with 8 positions matching TRBD1. The CDR3 has 15 residues. Germline V gene data show CDR1 as SQVTM and CDR2 as ANQGSEA. Trimming took 4 bases from V and 3 from J; bases not matched to a gene: 8.

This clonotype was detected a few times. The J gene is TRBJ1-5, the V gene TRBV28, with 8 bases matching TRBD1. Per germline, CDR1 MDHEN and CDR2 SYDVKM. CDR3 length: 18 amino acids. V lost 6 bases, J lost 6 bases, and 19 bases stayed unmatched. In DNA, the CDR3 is TGTGCCAGCAGCCGCATTTCATCAGGGGGCGCCTCGGGTCAGCCCCAGCATTTT. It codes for CASSRISSGGASGQPQHF.

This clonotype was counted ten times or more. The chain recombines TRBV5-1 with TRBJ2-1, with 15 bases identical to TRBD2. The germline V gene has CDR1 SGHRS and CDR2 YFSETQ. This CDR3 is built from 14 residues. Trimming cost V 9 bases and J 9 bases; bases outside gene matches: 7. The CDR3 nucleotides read TGCGCCACCGGACTAGCGGGGGGGCAAGGTGAGCAGTTCTTC. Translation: CATGLAGGQGEQFF.

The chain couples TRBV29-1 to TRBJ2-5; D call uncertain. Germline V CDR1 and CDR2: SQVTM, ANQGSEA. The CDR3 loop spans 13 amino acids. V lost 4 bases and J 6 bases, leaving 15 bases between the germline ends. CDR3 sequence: CSVASGVKQTQYF. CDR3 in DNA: TGCAGCGTTGCGTCTGGGGTGAAACAGACCCAGTACTTC.

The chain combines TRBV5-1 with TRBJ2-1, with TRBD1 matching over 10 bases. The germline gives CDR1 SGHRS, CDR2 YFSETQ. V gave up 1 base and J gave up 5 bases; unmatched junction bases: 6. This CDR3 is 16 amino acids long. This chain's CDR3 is CASSLFRDRGNNEQFF. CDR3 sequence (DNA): TGCGCCAGCAGCTTGTTCCGGGACAGGGGAAACAATGAGCAGTTCTTC.

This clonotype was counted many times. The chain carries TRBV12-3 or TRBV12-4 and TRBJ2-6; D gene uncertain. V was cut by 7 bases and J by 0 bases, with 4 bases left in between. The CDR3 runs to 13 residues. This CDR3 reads CASTFSGANVLTF. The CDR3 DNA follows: TGTGCCAGCACCTTCTCTGGGGCCAACGTCCTGACTTTC.

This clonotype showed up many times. CDR3 sequence (DNA): TGTGCCAGCTCACCAAGCACAGGAGGACAGCCCCAGCATTTT. Translation gives CASSPSTGGQPQHF. This rearrangement joins TRBV18 to TRBJ1-5; TRBD1 is a possible D gene (5 bases). The CDR3 sequence is 14 residues long. V gave up 2 bases and J gave up 7 bases, with 12 bases separating them. Germline CDR1 reads KGHSH; CDR2 reads LQKENI.

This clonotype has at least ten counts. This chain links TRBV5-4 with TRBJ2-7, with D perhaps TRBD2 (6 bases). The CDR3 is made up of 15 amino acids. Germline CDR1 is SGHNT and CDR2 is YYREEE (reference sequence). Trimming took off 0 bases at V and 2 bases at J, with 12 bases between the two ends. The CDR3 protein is CASSLEGSGPYEQYF. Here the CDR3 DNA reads TGTGCCAGCAGCTTGGAAGGTAGCGGACCCTACGAGCAGTACTTC.

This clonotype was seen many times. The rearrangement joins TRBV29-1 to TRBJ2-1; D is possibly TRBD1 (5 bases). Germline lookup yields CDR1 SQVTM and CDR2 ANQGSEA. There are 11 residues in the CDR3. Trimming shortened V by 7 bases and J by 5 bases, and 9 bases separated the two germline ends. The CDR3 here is CSAPTDNEQFF. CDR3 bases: TGCAGCGCACCGACAGACAATGAGCAGTTCTTC.

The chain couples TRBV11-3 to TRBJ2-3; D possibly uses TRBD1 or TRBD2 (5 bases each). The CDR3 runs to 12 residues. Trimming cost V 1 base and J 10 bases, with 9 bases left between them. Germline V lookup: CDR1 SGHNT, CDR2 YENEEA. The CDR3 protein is CASSLVQGPQYF. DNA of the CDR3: TGTGCCAGCAGCTTAGTCCAGGGACCGCAGTATTTT.

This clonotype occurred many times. The DNA of the CDR3 is TGCAGTGCTAGAGACATCTCCGGGACTAGCGGGAGGGCCCCAAGCAATGAGCAGTTCTTC. It translates to CSARDISGTSGRAPSNEQFF. J is TRBJ2-1 and V is TRBV20-1; the match to TRBD2 covers 16 bases. Germline CDR1 DFQATT, CDR2 SNEGSKA (reference sequence). The CDR3 covers 20 residues. The V segment lost 0 bases and the J segment 6 bases; nucleotides outside the gene matches: 14.

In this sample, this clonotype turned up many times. The CDR3 region is CASSWTSGRAKYEQYF. The DNA of the CDR3 is TGTGCCAGCAGTTGGACTAGCGGGAGGGCGAAGTACGAGCAGTACTTC. The chain recombines TRBV27 with TRBJ2-7; 15 nucleotides match TRBD2. The CDR3 runs to 16 residues. Germline V lookup: CDR1 MNHEY, CDR2 SMNVEV (reference sequence). V lost 4 bases, J lost 4 bases, and 5 bases stayed unmatched.

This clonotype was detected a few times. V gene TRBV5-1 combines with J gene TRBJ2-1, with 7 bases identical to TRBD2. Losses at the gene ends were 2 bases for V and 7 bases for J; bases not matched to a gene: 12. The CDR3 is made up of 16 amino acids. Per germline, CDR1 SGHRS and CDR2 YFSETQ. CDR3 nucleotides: TGCGCCAGCAGCTTCGACCCAGCGGGATACGGTAATGAGCAGTTCTTC. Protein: CASSFDPAGYGNEQFF.